Listed below are T cell receptor beta chains from one sample, sequenced in a study of blood T cell repertoires in COVID-19. Measured with immunoSEQ multiplex PCR; TCRdb has only the in-frame clones, and not every one. The sample contains hundreds of thousands of clones, about nine tenths of which appear only once. The sequenced material came from PBMCs or T cells enriched from blood (not recorded which). These receptors were collected from a man aged 40-49 years who had recovered from COVID-19. Both conserved end residues are part of each CDR3. D genes are given only for firm matches. Clone sizes are given selectively: once, few, many, or a class where the clone is expanded.

clone_size: .
d_call: .
j_call: TRBJ1-2
v_call: TRBV28
cdr3_aa: CASSLQGYGYTF
cdr3_nt: TGTGCCAGCAGCCTGCAGGGCTATGGCTACACCTTC

clone_size: .
d_call: .
j_call: TRBJ1-4
v_call: TRBV9
cdr3_aa: CASSVADNEKLFF
cdr3_nt: TGTGCCAGCAGCGTGGCCGATAATGAAAAACTGTTTTTT

clone_size: few
d_call: TRBD1
j_call: TRBJ1-2
v_call: TRBV7-3
cdr3_aa: CASSPGQGGYGYTF
cdr3_nt: TGTGCCAGCAGTCCAGGACAGGGCGGCTATGGCTACACCTTC

clone_size: .
d_call: .
j_call: TRBJ1-5
v_call: TRBV10-3
cdr3_aa: CAISRDTYSNQPQHF
cdr3_nt: TGTGCCATCAGCCGGGACACCTATAGCAATCAGCCCCAGCATTTT

clone_size: .
d_call: TRBD1
j_call: TRBJ1-2
v_call: TRBV28
cdr3_aa: CATRTGNNYGYTF
cdr3_nt: TGTGCCACCAGGACAGGAAATAACTATGGCTACACCTTC

clone_size: .
d_call: .
j_call: TRBJ1-4
v_call: TRBV18
cdr3_aa: CASSPLGLGEKLFF
cdr3_nt: TGTGCCAGCTCACCATTGGGGCTAGGGGAAAAACTGTTTTTT

clone_size: .
d_call: .
j_call: TRBJ2-7
v_call: TRBV21-1
cdr3_aa: CASSNLQGGTSGRETDEQYF
cdr3_nt: TGTGCCAGCAGCAACTTACAAGGAGGGACTAGCGGGAGAGAGACGGACGAGCAGTACTTC

clone_size: .
d_call: TRBD1
j_call: TRBJ2-5
v_call: TRBV18
cdr3_aa: CASSPQPGQGEFETQYF
cdr3_nt: TGTGCCAGCTCGCCACAGCCGGGACAGGGGGAATTTGAGACCCAGTACTTC

clone_size: .
d_call: TRBD1
j_call: TRBJ2-7
v_call: TRBV9
cdr3_aa: CASSVGPTGLQYF
cdr3_nt: TGTGCCAGCAGCGTAGGCCCGACAGGGTTACAGTACTTC

clone_size: .
d_call: .
j_call: TRBJ1-1
v_call: TRBV9
cdr3_aa: CASSPLKGKGWGDTEAFF
cdr3_nt: TGTGCCAGCAGCCCCCTTAAGGGGAAGGGTTGGGGTGACACTGAAGCTTTCTTT

clone_size: .
d_call: .
j_call: TRBJ1-2
v_call: TRBV29-1
cdr3_aa: CSGTFGQTHGYTF
cdr3_nt: TGCAGCGGGACCTTCGGACAGACGCATGGCTACACCTTC

clone_size: .
d_call: TRBD2
j_call: TRBJ2-1
v_call: TRBV27
cdr3_aa: CASSPFRGGQNEQFF
cdr3_nt: TGTGCCAGCAGTCCCTTCCGGGGGGGTCAGAATGAGCAGTTCTTC

clone_size: .
d_call: .
j_call: TRBJ1-2
v_call: TRBV4-3
cdr3_aa: CASSQDWADPNYGYTF
cdr3_nt: TGCGCCAGCAGCCAAGATTGGGCAGACCCTAACTATGGCTACACCTTC

clone_size: .
d_call: TRBD1
j_call: TRBJ1-2
v_call: TRBV7-9
cdr3_aa: CASSPTGLYGYTF
cdr3_nt: TGTGCCAGCAGCCCGACAGGGCTATATGGCTACACCTTC

clone_size: few
d_call: TRBD1
j_call: TRBJ1-1
v_call: TRBV6-4
cdr3_aa: CASRGQLNTEAFF
cdr3_nt: TGTGCCAGCAGGGGACAGCTTAACACTGAAGCTTTCTTT

clone_size: once
d_call: .
j_call: TRBJ2-3
v_call: TRBV5-4
cdr3_aa: CASSFRGADTQYF
cdr3_nt: TGTGCCAGCAGCTTCAGAGGCGCAGATACGCAGTATTTT

clone_size: .
d_call: .
j_call: TRBJ2-7
v_call: TRBV3-1/TRBV3-2
cdr3_aa: CASSQARDSRYF
cdr3_nt: TGTGCCAGCAGCCAAGCCAGGGACTCTAGATACTTC

clone_size: .
d_call: .
j_call: TRBJ2-7
v_call: TRBV28
cdr3_aa: CASQRGAYEQYF
cdr3_nt: TGTGCCTCTCAACGCGGCGCCTACGAGCAGTACTTC

clone_size: .
d_call: .
j_call: TRBJ1-1
v_call: TRBV5-1
cdr3_aa: CASSLALQGTEAFF
cdr3_nt: TGCGCCAGCAGCTTGGCCTTACAGGGCACTGAAGCTTTCTTT

clone_size: once
d_call: TRBD2
j_call: TRBJ2-7
v_call: TRBV5-4
cdr3_aa: CASSFSSGNLYEQYF
cdr3_nt: TGTGCCAGCAGCTTCTCCAGCGGGAACCTCTACGAGCAGTACTTC

clone_size: .
d_call: .
j_call: TRBJ1-2
v_call: TRBV28
cdr3_aa: CASGPFDRWSGYTF
cdr3_nt: TGTGCCAGCGGACCTTTCGACAGATGGAGTGGCTACACCTTC

clone_size: .
d_call: .
j_call: TRBJ2-7
v_call: TRBV11-3
cdr3_aa: CASSLAGIGEQYF
cdr3_nt: TGTGCCAGCAGCTTAGCAGGGATAGGCGAGCAGTACTTC

clone_size: .
d_call: .
j_call: TRBJ1-5
v_call: TRBV6-5
cdr3_aa: CASRQNNQPQHF
cdr3_nt: TGTGCCAGCAGGCAGAACAATCAGCCCCAGCATTTT

clone_size: .
d_call: .
j_call: TRBJ1-2
v_call: TRBV2
cdr3_aa: CASSPGDYGYTF
cdr3_nt: TGTGCCAGCAGTCCCGGGGACTATGGCTACACCTTC

clone_size: once
d_call: .
j_call: TRBJ1-5
v_call: TRBV15
cdr3_aa: CATSRAQGDNQPQHF
cdr3_nt: TGTGCCACCAGCAGAGCACAGGGTGACAATCAGCCCCAGCATTTT

clone_size: .
d_call: TRBD1
j_call: TRBJ2-1
v_call: TRBV7-9
cdr3_aa: CASSGGGFSYNEQFF
cdr3_nt: TGTGCCAGCTCAGGGGGCGGGTTTTCCTACAATGAGCAGTTCTTC

clone_size: .
d_call: .
j_call: TRBJ1-1
v_call: TRBV7-2
cdr3_aa: CASSLGRGGGSEAFF
cdr3_nt: TGTGCCAGCAGCTTAGGACGTGGGGGCGGATCCGAAGCTTTCTTT

clone_size: .
d_call: TRBD2
j_call: TRBJ2-7
v_call: TRBV7-2
cdr3_aa: CASSLVSSGGRSYEQYF
cdr3_nt: TGTGCCAGCAGCTTAGTGAGTAGCGGGGGCCGCTCGTACGAGCAGTACTTC

clone_size: .
d_call: .
j_call: TRBJ2-7
v_call: TRBV5-3
cdr3_aa: CARSLAACAASSYEQYF
cdr3_nt: TGTGCCAGAAGCTTGGCCGCCTGCGCCGCAAGCTCCTACGAGCAGTACTTC

clone_size: .
d_call: TRBD1
j_call: TRBJ1-5
v_call: TRBV19
cdr3_aa: CASSIGQGVNQPQHF
cdr3_nt: TGTGCCAGTAGTATAGGACAGGGTGTCAATCAGCCCCAGCATTTT

clone_size: .
d_call: TRBD1
j_call: TRBJ2-7
v_call: TRBV27
cdr3_aa: CASSSPRQGNPSYEQYF
cdr3_nt: TGTGCCAGCAGTTCCCCCCGACAGGGGAACCCATCCTACGAGCAGTACTTC

clone_size: once
d_call: .
j_call: TRBJ1-3
v_call: TRBV7-9
cdr3_aa: CASSFDRGAGNTIYF
cdr3_nt: TGTGCCAGCAGCTTTGACAGAGGAGCTGGAAACACCATATATTTT

clone_size: once
d_call: TRBD2
j_call: TRBJ2-1
v_call: TRBV7-9
cdr3_aa: CASSLPFRLAGVINEQFF
cdr3_nt: TGTGCCAGCAGCTTGCCATTCCGTCTAGCGGGGGTTATCAATGAGCAGTTCTTC

clone_size: .
d_call: TRBD2
j_call: TRBJ2-1
v_call: TRBV5-1
cdr3_aa: CASSDGLAGSSYNEQFF
cdr3_nt: TGCGCCAGCAGCGATGGACTAGCGGGTAGCTCCTACAATGAGCAGTTCTTC

clone_size: .
d_call: TRBD1
j_call: TRBJ1-1
v_call: TRBV7-8
cdr3_aa: CASSSSSLTGGSEAFF
cdr3_nt: TGTGCCAGCAGCTCCTCTTCTTTAACAGGGGGGAGTGAAGCTTTCTTT

clone_size: .
d_call: .
j_call: TRBJ1-1
v_call: TRBV15
cdr3_aa: CATSSDQGRTEAFF
cdr3_nt: TGTGCCACCAGCAGCGATCAGGGTCGCACTGAAGCTTTCTTT

clone_size: .
d_call: TRBD2
j_call: TRBJ2-5
v_call: TRBV18
cdr3_aa: CASSPPTSGPQETQYF
cdr3_nt: TGTGCCAGCTCACCACCAACTAGCGGGCCCCAAGAGACCCAGTACTTC

clone_size: .
d_call: TRBD2
j_call: TRBJ2-2
v_call: TRBV2
cdr3_aa: CASSETSGGASTGELFF
cdr3_nt: TGTGCCAGCAGTGAGACTAGCGGGGGGGCCAGCACCGGGGAGCTGTTTTTT

clone_size: .
d_call: TRBD2
j_call: TRBJ2-1
v_call: TRBV2
cdr3_aa: CASSSLAGVSNEQFF
cdr3_nt: TGTGCCAGCAGTAGCCTAGCGGGAGTTAGCAATGAGCAGTTCTTC

clone_size: .
d_call: .
j_call: TRBJ2-7
v_call: TRBV5-5
cdr3_aa: CASSPNAGTRTYEQYF
cdr3_nt: TGTGCCAGCAGCCCGAACGCCGGGACAAGGACCTACGAGCAGTACTTC

clone_size: .
d_call: TRBD2
j_call: TRBJ2-5
v_call: TRBV5-6
cdr3_aa: CASSKLAGQETQYF
cdr3_nt: TGTGCCAGCAGCAAACTAGCGGGGCAAGAGACCCAGTACTTC

clone_size: .
d_call: .
j_call: TRBJ2-1
v_call: TRBV18
cdr3_aa: CASSQGTFNEQFF
cdr3_nt: TGTGCCAGCTCTCAAGGGACTTTCAATGAGCAGTTCTTC

clone_size: .
d_call: .
j_call: TRBJ2-1
v_call: TRBV5-1
cdr3_aa: CASSLDRTYNEQFF
cdr3_nt: TGCGCCAGCAGCTTGGACAGGACCTACAATGAGCAGTTCTTC

clone_size: .
d_call: .
j_call: TRBJ1-1
v_call: TRBV4-3
cdr3_aa: CASSQVKGRSPPGTEAFF
cdr3_nt: TGCGCCAGCAGCCAAGTTAAGGGGCGAAGCCCCCCGGGCACTGAAGCTTTCTTT

clone_size: .
d_call: TRBD1
j_call: TRBJ2-7
v_call: TRBV9
cdr3_aa: CASSVNPGGDEQYF
cdr3_nt: TGTGCCAGCAGCGTGAACCCAGGGGGCGACGAGCAGTACTTC

clone_size: .
d_call: .
j_call: TRBJ1-5
v_call: TRBV19
cdr3_aa: CASSIQSNQPQHF
cdr3_nt: TGTGCCAGTAGTATTCAGAGCAATCAGCCCCAGCATTTT

clone_size: .
d_call: .
j_call: TRBJ1-4
v_call: TRBV4-3
cdr3_aa: CASSQSQGVKEKLFF
cdr3_nt: TGCGCCAGCAGCCAGTCACAGGGAGTAAAGGAAAAACTGTTTTTT

clone_size: .
d_call: .
j_call: TRBJ2-7
v_call: TRBV7-2
cdr3_aa: CASSQARQIMHEQYF
cdr3_nt: TGTGCCAGCAGCCAAGCGAGACAGATAATGCACGAGCAGTACTTC

clone_size: .
d_call: .
j_call: TRBJ1-4
v_call: TRBV6-5
cdr3_aa: CASRNSGNEKLFF
cdr3_nt: TGTGCCAGCAGGAATTCGGGAAATGAAAAACTGTTTTTT

clone_size: .
d_call: .
j_call: TRBJ1-2
v_call: TRBV28
cdr3_aa: CASSLIKRSYTF
cdr3_nt: TGTGCCAGCAGTTTAATTAAGCGGAGCTACACCTTC

clone_size: .
d_call: TRBD2
j_call: TRBJ2-7
v_call: TRBV27
cdr3_aa: CASSPFLAGTEKYF
cdr3_nt: TGTGCCAGCAGTCCTTTCCTAGCGGGTACGGAAAAGTACTTC

clone_size: .
d_call: TRBD2
j_call: TRBJ2-2
v_call: TRBV4-1
cdr3_aa: CASSQEWLAGPTNTGELFF
cdr3_nt: TGCGCCAGCAGCCAAGAGTGGCTAGCGGGACCAACGAACACCGGGGAGCTGTTTTTT

clone_size: .
d_call: TRBD2
j_call: TRBJ2-1
v_call: TRBV3-1/TRBV3-2
cdr3_aa: CASSQGSSGPYNEQFF
cdr3_nt: TGTGCCAGCAGCCAAGGGTCTAGCGGTCCATACAATGAGCAGTTCTTC